Below, 3 T cell receptor beta chains from the same sample are listed, as sequenced in a study of blood T cell repertoires in COVID-19. Produced via immunoSEQ multiplex PCR; TCRdb's table is partial and in-frame only. The sample includes roughly 130,000 clones, approximately 87% of them seen just once. The sample consisted of peripheral blood. The origin of the receptors is a woman aged 60-75 years with acute or convalescent COVID-19.

CDR3 sequence: CSASTGNQETQYF. Here the CDR3 DNA reads TGCAGTGCGAGTACAGGGAACCAAGAGACCCAGTACTTC. The chain combines TRBV20-1 with TRBJ2-5; TRBD1 might be the D (6 bases). Deletions cut 6 bases from V and 0 bases from J, with 11 bases between. The CDR3 length is 13 residues. The germline CDR1 and CDR2 sequences are DFQATT and SNEGSKA (reference sequence).

The chain couples TRBV9 to TRBJ2-1; 10 bases align to TRBD2. Germline CDR1 SGDLS, CDR2 YYNGEE. The CDR3 loop spans 16 amino acids. J was trimmed by 4 bases and V by 0 bases; bases with no gene match: 4. CDR3 amino acids: CASSVESSGRYNEQFF. The DNA for the CDR3 is TGTGCCAGCAGCGTAGAGTCTAGCGGGAGATACAATGAGCAGTTCTTC.

For this clone: This specimen includes other DNA sequences encoding the same CDR3. The chain has TRBV19 and TRBJ2-5; TRBD1 matches 8 bases. CDR1 and CDR2 (germline): LNHDA, SQIVND (reference sequence). The V segment lost 4 bases and the J segment 5 bases; nucleotides outside the gene matches: 6. The CDR3 is 14 residues long. CDR3 nucleotides: TGTGCCAGTAGTACTCAGGGGGCAGGGGAGACCCAGTACTTC. It codes for CASSTQGAGETQYF. Together with reference TRBV19 and TRBJ2-5, the CDR3 gives the full variable domain: DGGITQSPKYLFRKEGQNVTLSCEQNLNHDAMYWYRQDPGQGLRLIYYSQIVNDFQKGDIAEGYSVSREKKESFPLTVTSAQKNPTAFYLCASSTQGAGETQYFGPGTRLLVL.